Each of the 30 T cell receptor beta chains below was sequenced from the same sample in a study of cytomegalovirus exposure and HLA in healthy donors. The primer mix had 60 Vbeta and 13 Jbeta primers. Produced via immunoSEQ multiplex PCR; TCRdb's table is partial and in-frame only. The table lists around 100,000 clones, around 75% of them singletons, with approximately 0.9% in the top ten. Material for sequencing was PBMCs. Receptors originate from a woman in her thirties in good health and CMV-seronegative.

The gene calls are TRBV5-6 and TRBJ1-1, with 8 bases matching TRBD1. The CDR3 length is 15 residues. Germline V gene sequence: CDR1 SGHDT, CDR2 YYEEEE. J gave up 4 bases and V 3 bases, and 8 bases lay outside the gene matches. The CDR3 here is CASSSIQGDSTEAFF. DNA for the CDR3: TGTGCCAGCAGCTCGATACAGGGGGACAGCACTGAAGCTTTCTTT.

This clone was observed a few times. The chain combines TRBV5-1 with TRBJ2-1; D is undetermined. Trimming left V 4 bases short and J 5 bases short, with 7 bases between. CDR3 length equals 12 residues. From germline, CDR1 is SGHRS and CDR2 YFSETQ. The chain's CDR3 is CASSGQNNEQFF. CDR3 in DNA: TGCGCCAGCAGCGGCCAGAACAATGAGCAGTTCTTC.

This clone has more than one count but fewer than ten. V is TRBV11-3 and J is TRBJ1-1; TRBD1 aligns across 11 bases. The ends lost 5 bases at V and 6 bases at J; junction bases unmatched: 8. The CDR3 spans 15 residues. The V gene's germline CDR1 is SGHNT and CDR2 YENEEA. The CDR3 here is CASSTRTGGTAEAFF. In DNA, the CDR3 is TGTGCCAGCAGCACGAGGACAGGGGGCACCGCTGAAGCTTTCTTT.

This clone was observed at least ten times. The CDR3 DNA reads TGCAGCGTTGATAGGACAGGGGTTGGGCCCCAGCATTTT. It yields the protein CSVDRTGVGPQHF. The rearrangement uses TRBV29-1 and TRBJ1-5; 9 bases match TRBD1. Germline assignment: CDR1 SQVTM and CDR2 ANQGSEA. V shed 3 bases, J shed 9 bases, and the junction held 6 bases outside the gene matches. This CDR3 comprises 13 residues.

The chain recombines TRBV29-1 with TRBJ2-7; a possible D gene is TRBD1 (5 bases). CDR1 and CDR2 from the germline V gene are SQVTM and ANQGSEA. Trimming stripped 2 bases from V and 5 bases from J, with 10 bases between. CDR3 length: 12 residues. In DNA, the CDR3 is TGCAGCGTTGAAAACAGGCCCAACGAGCAGTACTTC. Encoded protein: CSVENRPNEQYF.

The J gene is TRBJ1-1, the V gene TRBV6-1, with D perhaps matching TRBD1 (5 bases). The CDR3 has 13 amino acids. Trimming took off 5 bases at V and 10 bases at J, with 17 bases between the two ends. The germline V gene has CDR1 MNHNS and CDR2 SASEGT. CDR3 protein: CASSTRTAGAAFF. The CDR3 bases are TGTGCCAGCAGTACCCGGACCGCTGGGGCAGCTTTCTTT.

The rearrangement uses TRBV19 and TRBJ1-1; D is uncertain. V dropped 1 base and J dropped 0 bases, with 15 bases sitting between them. The germline V gene has CDR1 LNHDA and CDR2 SQIVND (reference sequence). The CDR3 spans 17 residues. The CDR3 is CASSIGSVLTLNTEAFF. Written as DNA, the CDR3 is TGTGCCAGTAGTATAGGCAGCGTCTTAACCTTGAACACTGAAGCTTTCTTT.

V and J are TRBV2 and TRBJ1-1, with TRBD1 matching 9 bases. V lost 8 bases, J lost 7 bases, and 5 bases stayed unmatched. The germline CDR1 and CDR2 sequences are SNHLY and FYNNEI. The length of the CDR3 is 12 residues. CDR3 bases: TGTGCCAGCGGGATGGACAGGGGTGAAGCTTTCTTT. Its protein is CASGMDRGEAFF.

The genes are TRBV30 and TRBJ1-5; 10 bases map to TRBD1. Germline-derived CDR1 and CDR2 are GTSNPN and SVGIG (reference sequence). After removal of 7 bases from V and 6 bases from J, the junction contained 6 bases not matched to a gene. There are 13 residues in the CDR3. In DNA form, the CDR3 reads TGTGCCTCGGGACAGGGGATGAGTCAGCCCCAGCATTTT. Its protein product is CASGQGMSQPQHF.

The rearrangement joins TRBV5-1 to TRBJ2-3, with TRBD2 matching 8 bases. CDR3 length: 16 residues. Germline V gene data show CDR1 as SGHRS and CDR2 as YFSETQ. After removal of 0 bases from V and 5 bases from J, the junction contained 8 bases not matched to a gene. DNA for the CDR3: TGCGCCAGCAGCTTGGCGGGGGGGCCCGATATAGATACGCAGTATTTT. Amino acid sequence: CASSLAGGPDIDTQYF.

The chain joins TRBV7-2 to TRBJ1-6; D might be TRBD1 (5 bases). The germline V gene encodes CDR1 SGHTA and CDR2 FQGNSA. This CDR3 is 14 amino acids long. Trimming took 3 bases from V and 8 from J, leaving 11 bases between them. CDR3 loop: CASSLRQTDSPLHF. The CDR3 DNA reads TGTGCCAGCAGCTTGCGACAGACTGATTCACCCCTCCACTTT.

The V gene is TRBV5-8, the J gene TRBJ2-7; D may be TRBD2 (6 bases). V lost 0 bases, J lost 1 base, and 14 bases lay in between. The germline gives CDR1 SGHTS, CDR2 YDEGEE. The CDR3 is 16 amino acids. The CDR3 DNA reads as TGTGCCAGCAGCTTGGGCCGCGGGACTTCTTCCTACGAGCAGTACTTC. The encoded protein is CASSLGRGTSSYEQYF.

This clone was seen more than once but under ten times. The chain has TRBV6-5 and TRBJ1-3; TRBD1 aligns across 8 bases. CDR3 length: 14 residues. The V gene's germline CDR1 is MNHEY and CDR2 SVGAGI. V lost 8 bases to trimming and J lost 1 base; unmatched junction nucleotides: 4. The CDR3 protein is CASRDRLSGNTIYF. For the CDR3, the DNA is TGTGCCAGCCGGGACAGGCTATCTGGAAACACCATATATTTT.

The V and J genes are TRBV10-3 and TRBJ1-1, with D uncertain. Germline CDR1 is ENHRY and CDR2 is SYGVKD. V shed 5 bases and J shed 1 base, with 11 bases lying between them. The CDR3 is 14 amino acids. The CDR3 DNA reads TGTGCCATCAGTCCGGAGGGCCGGAACACTGAAGCTTTCTTT. This codes for CAISPEGRNTEAFF.

This clone is a singleton in its sample. This chain uses TRBV18 with TRBJ1-2; a weak D match, TRBD1 (6 bases). Per germline, CDR1 KGHSH and CDR2 LQKENI. This CDR3 has 13 residues. The ends were cut back, 4 bases at V and 0 bases at J, with 6 bases in the middle. As DNA, the CDR3 is TGTGCCAGCTCACGGACAGCTAACTATGGCTACACCTTC. Its protein is CASSRTANYGYTF. Together with reference TRBV18 and TRBJ1-2, the CDR3 gives the full variable domain: NAGVMQNPRHLVRRRGQEARLRCSPMKGHSHVYWYRQLPEEGLKFMVYLQKENIIDESGMPKERFSAEFPKEGPSILRIQQVVRGDSAAYFCASSRTANYGYTFGSGTRLTVV.

This chain links TRBV6-6 with TRBJ1-2, with 8 bases lining up with TRBD1. This CDR3 contains 14 residues. Losses at the gene ends were 5 bases for V and 4 bases for J; bases not matched to a gene: 6. The V gene's germline CDR1 is MNHNY and CDR2 SVGAGI (reference sequence). The CDR3 coding sequence is TGTGCCAGCAGTCTCGGACAGGGCCTCTATGGCTACACCTTC. Protein product: CASSLGQGLYGYTF.

The genes are TRBV29-1 and TRBJ2-2; D might be TRBD1 (6 bases). Trimming stripped 7 bases from V and 1 base from J, with 13 bases between. This CDR3 is built from 14 residues. Germline V gene lookup returns CDR1 SQVTM and CDR2 ANQGSEA. The chain's CDR3 is CSAKDRLNTGELFF. Written as DNA, the CDR3 is TGCAGCGCTAAGGACAGATTGAACACCGGGGAGCTGTTTTTT.

The chain combines TRBV2 with TRBJ1-4, with D perhaps TRBD1 (5 bases). Trimming stripped 5 bases from V and 2 bases from J, with 12 bases between. CDR1 and CDR2 from the germline V gene are SNHLY and FYNNEI. The CDR3 spans 15 residues. CDR3 protein: CASSLMGGTNEKLFF. CDR3 in DNA: TGTGCCAGCAGTCTCATGGGGGGGACTAATGAAAAACTGTTTTTT. Based on the CDR3 plus reference TRBV2 and TRBJ1-4, the full variable domain is EPEVTQTPSHQVTQMGQEVILRCVPISNHLYFYWYRQILGQKVEFLVSFYNNEISEKSEIFDDQFSVERPDGSNFTLKIRSTKLEDSAMYFCASSLMGGTNEKLFFGSGTQLSVL.

V is TRBV27 and J is TRBJ1-5; D possibly corresponds to TRBD1 (5 bases). Germline V gene sequence: CDR1 MNHEY, CDR2 SMNVEV (reference sequence). The CDR3 is 13 residues long. Trimming pared 2 bases from V and 5 bases from J, leaving 7 bases between. The CDR3 sequence: CASSLKGYQPQHF. The CDR3 DNA follows: TGTGCCAGCAGTTTAAAGGGGTATCAGCCCCAGCATTTT.

This chain connects TRBV6-1 to TRBJ2-3; 10 positions match TRBD2. The CDR3 extends over 15 amino acids. Trimming cost V 5 bases and J 1 base; bases outside gene matches: 3. Germline CDR1 is MNHNS and CDR2 is SASEGT. DNA for the CDR3: TGTGCCAGCAGTTCCGGGACTAGCGGCACAGATACGCAGTATTTT. Protein sequence: CASSSGTSGTDTQYF.

The CDR3 DNA sequence: TGCGCCAGCAGCCAAGGGTGGACAAGCTCCTACGAGCAGTACTTC. This encodes CASSQGWTSSYEQYF. This chain links TRBV4-1 with TRBJ2-7; TRBD1 might be the D (5 bases). CDR1 and CDR2 (germline): MGHRA, YSYEKL. The CDR3 contains 15 residues. V lost 1 base and J lost 0, with 10 bases in between.

The chain has TRBV7-2 and TRBJ1-1; D is perhaps TRBD1 (6 bases). Trimming removed 5 bases from V and 5 bases from J, with 15 bases in between. Looked up from germline, CDR1 is SGHTA and CDR2 is FQGNSA. The CDR3 loop spans 14 amino acids. The CDR3 nucleotides read TGTGCCAGCAGCCTACGGGGGGCGGTTACTGAAGCTTTCTTT. Translation gives CASSLRGAVTEAFF.

V gene TRBV4-2 combines with J gene TRBJ2-1, with 7 bases matching TRBD2. This CDR3 has 17 amino acids. V trimming: 1 base; J trimming: 8 bases; junction bases outside the gene matches: 14. Germline V CDR1 and CDR2: LGHNA, YNFKEQ. DNA for the CDR3: TGTGCCAGCAGCCAAGGACGAAGGACTAGTAGCCGTGATGAGCAGTTCTTC. It yields the protein CASSQGRRTSSRDEQFF.

J is TRBJ2-7 and V is TRBV7-8, with a possible D match to TRBD2 (6 bases). Germline assignment: CDR1 SGHVS and CDR2 FQNEAQ. The CDR3 contains 15 residues. V was shortened by 2 bases and J by 2 bases, with 13 bases between the two germline ends. The CDR3 sequence: CASSLSLGGPYEQYF. In DNA form, the CDR3 reads TGTGCCAGCAGCTTAAGTCTCGGAGGGCCCTACGAGCAGTACTTC.

This CDR3 reads CASSPGTSGRKQYF. CDR3 sequence (DNA): TGTGCCAGTAGCCCCGGGACTAGCGGGAGGAAACAGTACTTC. The V call is TRBV19, the J call TRBJ2-7, with 15 bases that match TRBD2. Germline CDR1 and CDR2: LNHDA and SQIVND (reference sequence). V shed 6 bases and J 10 bases; nucleotides not matched to a gene: 7. This CDR3 is built from 14 residues.

The chain is built from TRBV6-5 and TRBJ1-2; 9 nucleotides match TRBD1. The germline gives CDR1 MNHEY, CDR2 SVGAGI. Trimming took 6 bases from V and 4 from J; bases not matched to a gene: 9. The CDR3 covers 15 residues. The CDR3: CASRPTGGAGYGYTF. DNA of the CDR3: TGTGCCAGCAGACCCACAGGGGGCGCAGGCTATGGCTACACCTTC.

The chain couples TRBV6-5 to TRBJ2-6, with D uncertain. V lost 0 bases and J 0 bases, leaving 6 bases between the germline ends. The CDR3 consists of 16 residues. The germline gives CDR1 MNHEY, CDR2 SVGAGI. CDR3 nucleotides: TGTGCCAGCAGTTACTCTTCCAACTCTGGGGCCAACGTCCTGACTTTC. This translates into CASSYSSNSGANVLTF.

The chain is built from TRBV2 and TRBJ2-7; 7 bases fit TRBD1. This CDR3 contains 15 residues. Germline loops: CDR1 SNHLY, CDR2 FYNNEI. J lost 5 bases, V lost 6 bases, and 13 bases had no gene match. CDR3 sequence: CASRDLTGRADEQYF. The CDR3 DNA follows: TGTGCCAGCAGGGATTTGACAGGGAGAGCTGACGAGCAGTACTTC.

The chain employs TRBV2 and TRBJ2-7; 8 positions agree with TRBD2. V gave up 4 bases and J gave up 6 bases; unmatched junction bases: 8. Germline V gene data show CDR1 as SNHLY and CDR2 as FYNNEI. The CDR3 loop spans 14 amino acids. The CDR3 spells CASSVGGGKGEQYF. CDR3 sequence (DNA): TGTGCCAGCAGTGTCGGGGGGGGGAAGGGCGAGCAGTACTTC.

This clone has just a few counts. The chain links TRBV9 to TRBJ1-1, with D possibly matching TRBD1 (5 bases). Between the trimmed V and J ends, which lost 0 bases and 3 bases, there was a span of 6 bases. Per germline, CDR1 SGDLS and CDR2 YYNGEE. This CDR3 is 13 amino acids long. The CDR3 sequence: CASSVAGYTEAFF. The CDR3, as DNA: TGTGCCAGCAGCGTAGCAGGGTACACTGAAGCTTTCTTT.